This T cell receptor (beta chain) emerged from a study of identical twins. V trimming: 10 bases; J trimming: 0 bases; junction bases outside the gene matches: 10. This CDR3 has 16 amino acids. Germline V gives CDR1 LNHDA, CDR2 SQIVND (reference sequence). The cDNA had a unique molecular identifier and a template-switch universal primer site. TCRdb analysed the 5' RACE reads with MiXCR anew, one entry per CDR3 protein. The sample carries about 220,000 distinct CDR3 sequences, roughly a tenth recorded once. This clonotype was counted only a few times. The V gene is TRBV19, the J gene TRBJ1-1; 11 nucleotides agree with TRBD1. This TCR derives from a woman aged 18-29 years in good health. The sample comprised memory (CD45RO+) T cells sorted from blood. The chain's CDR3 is CATRTGGRLVNTEAFF. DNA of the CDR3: TGTGCCACCCGGACAGGGGGCAGGCTTGTGAACACTGAAGCTTTCTTT.